What follows are 22 T cell receptor beta chains derived from one specimen sequenced in a study of T cell repertoires in cytomegalovirus infection. TCRdb analysed the reads with MiXCR anew, one entry per CDR3 protein. The data hold hundreds of thousands of distinct CDR3 sequences, with around a third observed a single time. Their specific antigens are unknown. The sequencing here drew on cultured PBMCs, taken from culture after CMV antigen stimulation. These receptors all stem from a human donor in good health (CMV status not recorded). Some clones in this sample may be carry-over from other donors' samples.

The V call is TRBV27, the J call TRBJ1-1; D is undetermined. Trimming removed 5 bases from V and 7 bases from J, with 14 bases in between. Germline CDR1 MNHEY, CDR2 SMNVEV (reference sequence). This CDR3 has 13 residues. In nucleotides, the CDR3 is TGTGCCAGCAGTCGCCCGGTTAAAGATGAAGCTTTCTTT. Its protein product is CASSRPVKDEAFF.

The chain recombines TRBV28 with TRBJ2-7; a weak D match, TRBD1 (6 bases). V was pared by 2 bases and J by 3 bases, with 11 bases between. CDR1 and CDR2 from the germline V gene are MDHEN and SYDVKM. CDR3 size: 14 residues. The CDR3 DNA follows: TGTGCCAGCAGTTTAAGGCAGGGGAACTACGAGCAGTACTTC. It yields the protein CASSLRQGNYEQYF.

The chain uses TRBV2 and TRBJ2-3; TRBD2 aligns across 7 bases. CDR3 length equals 14 residues. The ends lost 3 bases at V and 6 bases at J; junction bases unmatched: 6. Germline values: CDR1 SNHLY, CDR2 FYNNEI. CDR3 sequence (DNA): TGTGCCAGCAGTGATAGGACTAGATGGGATACGCAGTATTTT. Translating gives CASSDRTRWDTQYF.

This clonotype has just a few counts. V is TRBV7-9 and J is TRBJ2-3; D not resolved. CDR1 is SEHNR and CDR2 is FQNEAQ in the germline V gene (reference sequence). CDR3 length equals 15 residues. Between the trimmed V and J ends, which lost 5 bases and 2 bases, there was a span of 14 bases. CDR3 region: CASSTPLIHTDTQYF. The CDR3 DNA reads TGTGCCAGCAGCACCCCACTCATCCACACAGATACGCAGTATTTT.

This chain joins TRBV27 and TRBJ2-7; TRBD1 might be the D (5 bases). The CDR3 spans 14 residues. Germline loops: CDR1 MNHEY, CDR2 SMNVEV (reference sequence). Trimming left V 6 bases short and J 4 bases short, with 16 bases between. DNA of the CDR3: TGTGCCAGCAGCTCGATGATGGGGCAGTACGAGCAGTACTTC. It yields the protein CASSSMMGQYEQYF.

J is TRBJ1-1 and V is TRBV6-1; possible D gene TRBD1, 5 bases. This CDR3 has 14 residues. The germline CDR1 and CDR2 sequences are MNHNS and SASEGT. V gave up 5 bases and J gave up 4 bases, with 14 bases separating them. Here the CDR3 reads CASSRWGGPTEAFF. Written as DNA, the CDR3 is TGTGCCAGCAGTAGGTGGGGGGGTCCCACTGAAGCTTTCTTT.

This clonotype was counted at least ten times. The rearrangement links TRBV7-8 to TRBJ2-7; D assignment may be TRBD1 or TRBD2 (6 bases each). The CDR3 has 16 residues. Trimming cost V 5 bases and J 2 bases, with 19 bases left between them. CDR1 SGHVS and CDR2 FQNEAQ come from the germline V gene. The CDR3: CASSLSGWGAPYEQYF. Written as DNA, the CDR3 is TGTGCCAGCAGCCTTTCAGGTTGGGGGGCCCCCTACGAGCAGTACTTC.

This clonotype was picked up a small number of times. The chain is built from TRBV11-2 and TRBJ2-5, with D perhaps matching TRBD1 (5 bases). From germline, CDR1 is SGHAT and CDR2 FQNNGV. The V and J ends lost 4 bases and 5 bases respectively, with 17 bases between them. The CDR3 has 15 amino acids. CDR3 DNA sequence: TGTGCCAGCAGCTCATATCTAGACCCAGGGGAGACCCAGTACTTC. It encodes CASSSYLDPGETQYF.

The chain couples TRBV27 to TRBJ2-7; 9 bases line up with TRBD2. After removal of 5 bases from V and 4 bases from J, the junction contained 6 bases not matched to a gene. The germline V gene encodes CDR1 MNHEY and CDR2 SMNVEV (reference sequence). This CDR3 is built from 14 residues. The CDR3 DNA reads as TGTGCCAGCAGTGTGACTAGCGGACCGTACGAGCAGTACTTC. Encoded protein: CASSVTSGPYEQYF.

This clonotype was detected a few times. V and J are TRBV5-6 and TRBJ2-2; the D call may be TRBD1 or TRBD2 (7 bases each). Trimming stripped 4 bases from V and 6 bases from J, with 16 bases between. The germline V gene has CDR1 SGHDT and CDR2 YYEEEE. This CDR3 spans 15 amino acids. CDR3 nucleotides: TGTGCCAGCAGCAGTACAGGGGAGGGGGCCGGGGAGCTGTTTTTT. It translates to CASSSTGEGAGELFF.

This clonotype showed up just a few times. This chain links TRBV6-1 with TRBJ2-3; D is unclear. This CDR3 comprises 14 residues. The germline V gene encodes CDR1 MNHNS and CDR2 SASEGT. The germline V and J ends were trimmed by 1 base and 0 bases, with 5 bases remaining between them. The DNA of the CDR3 is TGTGCCAGCAGTGAAGTGGGGAGCACAGATACGCAGTATTTT. Its translation is CASSEVGSTDTQYF.

There are many counts of this clonotype. This chain links TRBV7-6 with TRBJ1-3; maybe TRBD1 (5 bases). Germline V CDR1 and CDR2: SGHVS, FNYEAQ. Trimming removed 4 bases at V and 0 bases at J, with 25 bases between. There are 20 residues in the CDR3. The CDR3 here is CASSSLRRDGGESSGNTIYF. The CDR3 nucleotides read TGTGCCAGCAGCTCCCTTCGGAGGGACGGTGGAGAGAGCTCTGGAAACACCATATATTTT.

The genes are TRBV7-2 and TRBJ1-5, with 7 positions matching TRBD1. The CDR3 is made up of 15 amino acids. With V trimmed by 6 bases and J by 5 bases, 10 bases remained unmatched. Germline CDR1 SGHTA, CDR2 FQGNSA. The CDR3 spells CASSPTGQPDQPQHF. The CDR3 DNA sequence: TGTGCCAGCAGTCCAACGGGACAGCCCGATCAGCCCCAGCATTTT.

This chain uses TRBV7-4 with TRBJ1-2, with D uncertain. This CDR3 region has 14 residues. From germline, CDR1 is SGHVT and CDR2 SQSDAQ. Trimming removed 2 bases from V and 2 bases from J, with 9 bases in between. The CDR3 bases are TGTGCCAGCAGCTTACAACACCCGAACTATGGCTACACCTTC. This codes for CASSLQHPNYGYTF.

This clonotype was picked up a small number of times. The V call is TRBV6-6, the J call TRBJ2-7, with 7 bases identical to TRBD1. Trimming removed 5 bases from V and 1 base from J; junction bases left unmatched: 8. The CDR3 covers 15 residues. Germline V lookup: CDR1 MNHNY, CDR2 SVGAGI (reference sequence). The CDR3 protein is CASSRWGTVSYEQYF. As DNA, the CDR3 is TGTGCCAGCAGTCGTTGGGGGACAGTGTCCTACGAGCAGTACTTC.

The table lists this clonotype with many counts. This chain uses TRBV7-2 with TRBJ1-1; D may be TRBD1 (5 bases). V lost 3 bases and J 3 bases, leaving 14 bases between the germline ends. Germline V lookup: CDR1 SGHTA, CDR2 FQGNSA. This CDR3 is 15 amino acids long. The CDR3: CASSLNWGEDTEAFF. CDR3 nucleotides: TGTGCCAGCAGCTTGAACTGGGGGGAGGACACTGAAGCTTTCTTT.

This rearrangement joins TRBV30 to TRBJ2-5; no clear D. The CDR3 is made up of 11 amino acids. Looked up from germline, CDR1 is GTSNPN and CDR2 is SVGIG (reference sequence). Trimming stripped 0 bases from V and 5 bases from J, with 4 bases between. The CDR3 loop is CAWSVAETQYF. CDR3 sequence (DNA): TGTGCCTGGAGTGTCGCGGAGACCCAGTACTTC.

Only a few counts were recorded for this clonotype. The chain couples TRBV7-6 to TRBJ2-7, with D uncertain. The CDR3 totals 12 residues. Per the germline V gene, CDR1 is SGHVS and CDR2 is FNYEAQ. V was trimmed by 4 bases and J by 2 bases, leaving 6 bases between them. The CDR3 region is CASSSQPYEQYF. CDR3 DNA: TGTGCCAGCAGCTCACAGCCCTACGAGCAGTACTTC. Together with reference TRBV7-6 and TRBJ2-7, the CDR3 gives the full variable domain: GAGVSQSPRYKVTKRGQDVALRCDPISGHVSLYWYRQALGQGPEFLTYFNYEAQQDKSGLPNDRFSAERPEGSISTLTIQRTEQRDSAMYRCASSSQPYEQYFGPGTRLTVT.

CDR3 in amino acids: CASSLGGTGQGYEQYF. The CDR3 DNA follows: TGTGCCAGCAGCTTAGGGGGGACAGGACAGGGCTACGAGCAGTACTTC. The chain joins TRBV11-3 to TRBJ2-7; 8 bases map to TRBD1. The CDR3 is 16 amino acids. V was pared by 1 base and J by 3 bases, with 8 bases of the junction left unmatched. Germline CDR1 SGHNT, CDR2 YENEEA.

This clonotype was counted a few times. The CDR3 DNA reads as TGCAGTGCTAGAGGAACTAGCGGGGGCACAGATACGCAGTATTTT. Amino acids: CSARGTSGGTDTQYF. The genes are TRBV20-1 and TRBJ2-3; TRBD2 matches 10 bases. There are 15 residues in the CDR3. The junction had 2 bases not matched to a gene; V was cut back by 1 base and J by 1 base. CDR1 and CDR2 from the germline V gene are DFQATT and SNEGSKA (reference sequence).

The chain couples TRBV6-6 to TRBJ2-2; tentative D call: TRBD2 (5 bases). Trimming left V 0 bases short and J 7 bases short, with 12 bases between. The length of the CDR3 is 15 residues. CDR1 is MNHNY and CDR2 is SVGAGI in the germline V gene (reference sequence). The CDR3 spells CASSYSSGRIGELFF. Written as DNA, the CDR3 is TGTGCCAGCAGTTACTCCAGCGGAAGGATCGGGGAGCTGTTTTTT.

The chain links TRBV7-2 to TRBJ2-1, with D possibly being TRBD2 (7 bases). Looked up from germline, CDR1 is SGHTA and CDR2 is FQGNSA. Trimming cost V 5 bases and J 8 bases, with 19 bases left between them. The CDR3 is 15 residues long. Here the CDR3 DNA reads TGTGCCAGCAGCAAAAGGGGGGGCCTATTGTATGAGCAGTTCTTC. It encodes CASSKRGGLLYEQFF.